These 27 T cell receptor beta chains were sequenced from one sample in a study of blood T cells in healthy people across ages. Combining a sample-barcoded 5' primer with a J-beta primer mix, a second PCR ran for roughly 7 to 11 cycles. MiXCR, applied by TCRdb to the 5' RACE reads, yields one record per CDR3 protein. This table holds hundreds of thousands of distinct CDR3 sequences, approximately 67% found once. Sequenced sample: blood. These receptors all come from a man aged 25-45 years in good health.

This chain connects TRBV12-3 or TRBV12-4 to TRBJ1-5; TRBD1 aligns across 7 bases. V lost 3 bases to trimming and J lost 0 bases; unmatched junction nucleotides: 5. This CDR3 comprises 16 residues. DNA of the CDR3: TGTGCCAGCAGTTTCCGTCGACAGGGTAGCAATCAGCCCCAGCATTTT. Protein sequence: CASSFRRQGSNQPQHF.

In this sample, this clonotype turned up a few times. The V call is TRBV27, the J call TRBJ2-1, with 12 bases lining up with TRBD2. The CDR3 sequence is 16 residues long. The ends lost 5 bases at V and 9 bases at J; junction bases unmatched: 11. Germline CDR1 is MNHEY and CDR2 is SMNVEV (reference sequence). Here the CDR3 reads CASSLLTSGGSSEQFF. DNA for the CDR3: TGTGCCAGCAGTCTACTTACTAGCGGGGGGTCGAGTGAGCAGTTCTTC.

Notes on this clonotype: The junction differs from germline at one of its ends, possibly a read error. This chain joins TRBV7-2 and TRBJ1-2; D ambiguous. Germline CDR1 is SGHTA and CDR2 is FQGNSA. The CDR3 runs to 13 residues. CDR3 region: CASNLAYGYGYTF. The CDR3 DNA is TGTGCCAGCAACTTAGCGTATGGGTATGGCTACACCTTC.

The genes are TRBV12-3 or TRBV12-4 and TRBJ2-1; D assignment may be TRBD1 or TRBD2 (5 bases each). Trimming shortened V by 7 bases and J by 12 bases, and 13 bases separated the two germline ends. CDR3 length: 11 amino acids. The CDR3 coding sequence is TGTGCCAGCACCTTTGGGACGGGGCAGTTCTTC. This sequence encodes CASTFGTGQFF.

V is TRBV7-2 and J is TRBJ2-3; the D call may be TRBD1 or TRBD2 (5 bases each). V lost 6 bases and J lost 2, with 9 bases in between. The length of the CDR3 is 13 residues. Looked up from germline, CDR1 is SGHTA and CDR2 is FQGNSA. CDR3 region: CASRPGPTDTQYF. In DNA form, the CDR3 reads TGTGCCAGCAGGCCGGGACCCACAGATACGCAGTATTTT.

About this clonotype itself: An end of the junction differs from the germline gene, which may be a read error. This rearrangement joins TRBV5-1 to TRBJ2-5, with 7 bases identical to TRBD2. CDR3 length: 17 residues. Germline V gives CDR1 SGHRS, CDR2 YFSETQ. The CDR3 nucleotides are TGCGCCGGCAGCTTGGCCGCCCTAGCGGAGGTCCAAGAGACCCAGTACTTC. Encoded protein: CAGSLAALAEVQETQYF.

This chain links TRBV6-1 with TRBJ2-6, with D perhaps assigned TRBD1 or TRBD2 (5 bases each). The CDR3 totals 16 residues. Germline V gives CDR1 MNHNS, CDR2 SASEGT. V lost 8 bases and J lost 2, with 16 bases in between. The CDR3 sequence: CASPDPGTAGANVLTF. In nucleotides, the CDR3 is TGTGCCAGCCCCGATCCAGGGACCGCTGGGGCCAACGTCCTGACTTTC.

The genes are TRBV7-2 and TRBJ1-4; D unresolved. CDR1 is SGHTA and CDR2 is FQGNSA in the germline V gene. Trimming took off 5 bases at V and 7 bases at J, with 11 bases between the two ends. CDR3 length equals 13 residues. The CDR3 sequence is CASSSPPVEKLFF. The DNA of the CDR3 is TGTGCCAGCAGCAGCCCCCCGGTTGAAAAACTGTTTTTT.

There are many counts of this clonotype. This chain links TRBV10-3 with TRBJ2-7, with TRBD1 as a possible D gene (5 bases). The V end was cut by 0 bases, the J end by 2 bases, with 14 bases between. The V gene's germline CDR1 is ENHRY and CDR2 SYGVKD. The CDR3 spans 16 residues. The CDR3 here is CAISESRLQAPYEQYF. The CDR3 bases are TGTGCCATCAGTGAGTCGAGGTTACAGGCCCCCTACGAGCAGTACTTC.

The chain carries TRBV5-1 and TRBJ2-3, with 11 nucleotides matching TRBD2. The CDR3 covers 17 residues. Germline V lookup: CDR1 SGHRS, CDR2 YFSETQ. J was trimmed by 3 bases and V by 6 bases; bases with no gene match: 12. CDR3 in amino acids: CASTPGGSGGETDTQYF. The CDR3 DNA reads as TGCGCCAGCACGCCGGGAGGTAGCGGGGGGGAGACAGATACGCAGTATTTT.

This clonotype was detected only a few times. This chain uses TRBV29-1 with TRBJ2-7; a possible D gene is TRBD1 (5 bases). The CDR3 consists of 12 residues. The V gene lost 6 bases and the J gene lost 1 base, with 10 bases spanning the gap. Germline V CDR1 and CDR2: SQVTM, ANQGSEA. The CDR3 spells CSVATVSYEQYF. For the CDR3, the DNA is TGCAGCGTAGCGACAGTTTCCTACGAGCAGTACTTC.

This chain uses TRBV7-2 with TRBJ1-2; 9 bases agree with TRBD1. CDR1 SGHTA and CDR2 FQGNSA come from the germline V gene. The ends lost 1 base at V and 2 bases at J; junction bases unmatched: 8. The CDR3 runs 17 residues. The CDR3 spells CASSLVSGDRANYGYTF. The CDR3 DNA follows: TGTGCCAGCAGCTTAGTTTCCGGGGACAGGGCAAACTATGGCTACACCTTC.

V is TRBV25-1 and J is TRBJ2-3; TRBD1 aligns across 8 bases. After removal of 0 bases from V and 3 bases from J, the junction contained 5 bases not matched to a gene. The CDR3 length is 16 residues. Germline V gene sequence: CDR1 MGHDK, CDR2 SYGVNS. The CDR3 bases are TGTGCCAGCAGTGAATACCGGGGACAGGCAACAGATACGCAGTATTTT. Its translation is CASSEYRGQATDTQYF.

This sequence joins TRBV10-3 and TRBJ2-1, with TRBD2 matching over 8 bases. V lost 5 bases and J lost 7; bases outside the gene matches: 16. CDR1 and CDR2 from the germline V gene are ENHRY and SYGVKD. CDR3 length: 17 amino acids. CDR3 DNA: TGTGCCATCAGTCCCGGGACTGGCGGGGGGAGGGGGAATGAGCAGTTCTTC. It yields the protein CAISPGTGGGRGNEQFF.

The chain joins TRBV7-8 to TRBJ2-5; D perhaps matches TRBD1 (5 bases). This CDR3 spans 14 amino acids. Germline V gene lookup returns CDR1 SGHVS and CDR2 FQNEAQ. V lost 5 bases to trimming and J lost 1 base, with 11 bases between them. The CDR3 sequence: CASSPAGFQETQYF. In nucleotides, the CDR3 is TGTGCCAGCAGCCCCGCAGGGTTCCAAGAGACCCAGTACTTC. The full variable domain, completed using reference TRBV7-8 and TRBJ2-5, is GAGVSQSPRYKVAKRGQDVALRCDPISGHVSLFWYQQALGQGPEFLTYFQNEAQLDKSGLPSDRFFAERPEGSVSTLKIQRTQQEDSAVYLCASSPAGFQETQYFGPGTRLLVL.

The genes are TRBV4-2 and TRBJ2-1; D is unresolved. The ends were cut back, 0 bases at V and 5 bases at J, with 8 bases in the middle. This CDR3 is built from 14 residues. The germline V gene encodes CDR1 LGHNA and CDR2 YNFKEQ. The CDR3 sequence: CASSQEFGHNEQFF. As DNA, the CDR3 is TGTGCCAGCAGCCAAGAGTTTGGCCACAATGAGCAGTTCTTC.

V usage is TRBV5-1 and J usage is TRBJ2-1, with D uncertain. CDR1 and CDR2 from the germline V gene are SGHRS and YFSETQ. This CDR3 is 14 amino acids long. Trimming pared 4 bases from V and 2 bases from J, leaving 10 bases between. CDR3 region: CASSVNSPYNEQFF. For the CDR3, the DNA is TGCGCCAGCAGCGTGAACTCTCCCTACAATGAGCAGTTCTTC.

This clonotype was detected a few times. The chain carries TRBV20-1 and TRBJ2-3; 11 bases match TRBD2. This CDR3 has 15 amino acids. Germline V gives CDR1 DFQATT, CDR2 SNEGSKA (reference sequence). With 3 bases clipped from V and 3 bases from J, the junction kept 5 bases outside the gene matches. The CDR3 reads CSASPPSGRTDTQYF. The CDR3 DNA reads TGCAGTGCTAGCCCCCCTAGCGGGAGGACAGATACGCAGTATTTT.

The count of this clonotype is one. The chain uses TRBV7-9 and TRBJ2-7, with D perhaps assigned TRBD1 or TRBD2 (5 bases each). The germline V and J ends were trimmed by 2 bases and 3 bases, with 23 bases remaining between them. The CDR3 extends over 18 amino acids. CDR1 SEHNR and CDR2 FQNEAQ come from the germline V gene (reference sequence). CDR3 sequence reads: CASSLTRREGQYNYEQYF. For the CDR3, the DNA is TGTGCCAGCAGCTTAACTAGACGAGAGGGGCAATATAACTACGAGCAGTACTTC.

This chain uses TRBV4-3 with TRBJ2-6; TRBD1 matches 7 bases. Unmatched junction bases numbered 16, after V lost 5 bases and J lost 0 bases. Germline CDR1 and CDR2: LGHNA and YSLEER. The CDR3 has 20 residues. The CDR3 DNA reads TGCGCCAGCAGCTGGGATTTTGAGGACAGGATTGTCTCTGGGGCCAACGTCCTGACTTTC. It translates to CASSWDFEDRIVSGANVLTF.

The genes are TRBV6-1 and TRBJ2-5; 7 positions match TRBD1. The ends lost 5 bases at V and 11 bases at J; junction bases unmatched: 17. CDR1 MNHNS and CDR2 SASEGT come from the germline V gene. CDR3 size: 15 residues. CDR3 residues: CASSITYRGPFEQYF. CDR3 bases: TGTGCCAGCAGTATTACCTACAGGGGCCCCTTTGAGCAGTACTTC.

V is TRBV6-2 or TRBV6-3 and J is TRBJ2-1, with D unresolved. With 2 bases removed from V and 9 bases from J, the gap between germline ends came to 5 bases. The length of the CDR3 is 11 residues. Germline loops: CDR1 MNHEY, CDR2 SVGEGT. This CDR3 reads CASSYVTEQFF. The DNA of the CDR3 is TGTGCCAGCAGTTACGTCACTGAGCAGTTCTTC.

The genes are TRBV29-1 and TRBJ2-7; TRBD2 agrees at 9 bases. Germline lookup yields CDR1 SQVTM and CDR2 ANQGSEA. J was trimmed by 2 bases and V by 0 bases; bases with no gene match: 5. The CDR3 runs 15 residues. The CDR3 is CSVEEIASGAYEQYF. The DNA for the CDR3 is TGCAGCGTTGAAGAGATCGCTAGCGGGGCCTACGAGCAGTACTTC.

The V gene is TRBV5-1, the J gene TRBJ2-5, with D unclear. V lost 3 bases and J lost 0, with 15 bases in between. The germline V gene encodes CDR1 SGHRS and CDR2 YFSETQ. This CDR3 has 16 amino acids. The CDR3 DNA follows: TGCGCCAGCAGCTATAACGGGCGCCCCAACCAAGAGACCCAGTACTTC. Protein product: CASSYNGRPNQETQYF. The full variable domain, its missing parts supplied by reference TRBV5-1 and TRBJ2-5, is KAGVTQTPRYLIKTRGQQVTLSCSPISGHRSVSWYQQTPGQGLQFLFEYFSETQRNKGNFPGRFSGRQFSNSRSEMNVSTLELGDSALYLCASSYNGRPNQETQYFGPGTRLLVL.

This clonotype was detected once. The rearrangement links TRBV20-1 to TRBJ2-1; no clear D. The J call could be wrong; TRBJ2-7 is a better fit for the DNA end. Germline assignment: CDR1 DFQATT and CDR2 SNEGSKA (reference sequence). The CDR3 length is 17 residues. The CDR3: CSARPFAVRSSYNEQYF. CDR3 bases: TGCAGTGCTAGACCATTCGCAGTCCGGAGCTCCTACAATGAGCAGTACTTC.

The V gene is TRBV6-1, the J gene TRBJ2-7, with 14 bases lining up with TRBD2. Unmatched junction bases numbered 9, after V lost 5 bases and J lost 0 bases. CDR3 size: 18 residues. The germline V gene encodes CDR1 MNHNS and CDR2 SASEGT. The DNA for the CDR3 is TGTGCCAGCAGTCAGAGGACTAGCGGGGGGCCCAGCTCCTACGAGCAGTACTTC. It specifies CASSQRTSGGPSSYEQYF.

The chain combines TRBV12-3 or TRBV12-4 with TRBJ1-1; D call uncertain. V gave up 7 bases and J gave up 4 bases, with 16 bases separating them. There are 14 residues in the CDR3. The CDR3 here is CASTIWLAGTEAFF. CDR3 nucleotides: TGTGCCAGCACCATTTGGCTCGCGGGCACTGAAGCTTTCTTT.